The entry below describes one TCR beta chain. What it binds is not known. Assay used: immunoSEQ multiplex PCR; TCRdb lists only in-frame clones, some missing. The table has over 20,000 clones, about 97% seen once. This entry comes from a study of monozygotic twins with cystic fibrosis. The trim removed 8 bases at V and 4 bases at J, leaving 4 bases unmatched. Germline assignment: CDR1 MNHEY and CDR2 SMNVEV (reference sequence). The CDR3 extends over 13 amino acids. Study-wide results and caveats: Monozygotic CF twins shared more identical nucleotide clonotypes than unrelated patients. Clonality was generally low (median approximately 0.0095), higher in the most severe patients.

The sequence came from a girl aged 5-17 years with cystic fibrosis. This chain joins TRBV27 and TRBJ2-1; 8 bases are shared with TRBD1. The sample was blood. The CDR3 sequence: CASGGQEYNEQFF. CDR3 sequence (DNA): TGTGCCAGCGGGGGACAGGAGTACAATGAGCAGTTCTTC.